This T cell receptor (beta chain) came from a study of CD8 T cells in ankylosing spondylitis. Broader study findings: Certain motif variants had earlier appeared in reactive arthritis synovial fluid and blood. Disease-linked clones reportedly concentrated significantly in matched ankylosing spondylitis synovial fluid. Within ankylosing spondylitis blood, a TCR beta motif made up of eight or nine highly homologous variants appeared to be characteristic.

In germline, CDR1 is SGDLS, CDR2 YYNGEE. The CDR3 loop spans 8 amino acids. The authors made TCR beta libraries by quantitative 5'-RACE with molecular barcodes. MiXCR, run by TCRdb on the 5' RACE reads, gives a single entry per CDR3 protein. This sample carries roughly 700,000 distinct CDR3 sequences, 15% to 20% of them seen once, and the ten largest clones take around 19%. This clonotype was seen just once. Its antigen is not identified. Sequencing was carried out using blood, either unsorted or a sorted T cell fraction (not recorded which). The receptor's source is a male donor with ankylosing spondylitis. The V and J genes are TRBV9 and TRBJ2-5; possible D gene TRBD2, 6 bases. The CDR3 loop reads CAWGAQYF. The DNA for the CDR3 is TGTGCTTGGGGGGCCCAGTACTTC.